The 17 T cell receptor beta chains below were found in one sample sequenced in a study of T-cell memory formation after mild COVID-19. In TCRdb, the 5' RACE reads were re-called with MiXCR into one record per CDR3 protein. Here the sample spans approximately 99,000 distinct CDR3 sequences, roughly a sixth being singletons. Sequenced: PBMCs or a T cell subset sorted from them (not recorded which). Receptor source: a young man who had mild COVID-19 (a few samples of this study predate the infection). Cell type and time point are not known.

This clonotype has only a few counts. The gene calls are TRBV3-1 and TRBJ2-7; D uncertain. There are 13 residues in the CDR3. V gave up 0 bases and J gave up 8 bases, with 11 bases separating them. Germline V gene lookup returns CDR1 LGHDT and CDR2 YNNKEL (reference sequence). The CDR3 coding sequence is TGTGCCAGCAGCCAAGATCCCGCGACCCAGCAGTACTTC. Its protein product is CASSQDPATQQYF.

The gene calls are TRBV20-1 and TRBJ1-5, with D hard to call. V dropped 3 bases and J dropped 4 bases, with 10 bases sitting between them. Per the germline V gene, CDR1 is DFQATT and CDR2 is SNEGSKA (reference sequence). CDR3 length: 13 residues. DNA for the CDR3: TGCAGTGCTAGTTCCCGGGTAAATCAGCCCCAGCATTTT. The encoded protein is CSASSRVNQPQHF.

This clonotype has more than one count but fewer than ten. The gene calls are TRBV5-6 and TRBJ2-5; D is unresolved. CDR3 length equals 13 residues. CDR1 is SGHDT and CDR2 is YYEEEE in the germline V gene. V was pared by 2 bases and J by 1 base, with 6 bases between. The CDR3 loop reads CASSFNFQETQYF. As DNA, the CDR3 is TGTGCCAGCAGCTTCAACTTCCAAGAGACCCAGTACTTC.

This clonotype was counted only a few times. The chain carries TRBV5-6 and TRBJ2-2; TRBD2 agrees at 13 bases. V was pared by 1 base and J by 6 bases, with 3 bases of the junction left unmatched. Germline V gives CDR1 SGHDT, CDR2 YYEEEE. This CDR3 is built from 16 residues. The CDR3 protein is CASSLLGLAGPGELFF. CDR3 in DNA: TGTGCCAGCAGCTTGCTGGGACTAGCGGGGCCCGGGGAGCTGTTTTTT.

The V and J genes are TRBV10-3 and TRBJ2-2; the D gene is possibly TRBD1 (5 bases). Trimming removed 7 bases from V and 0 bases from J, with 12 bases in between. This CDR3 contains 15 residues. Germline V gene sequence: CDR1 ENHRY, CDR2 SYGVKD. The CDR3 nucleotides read TGTGCCATCATTAAAGGGGTTCCGAACACCGGGGAGCTGTTTTTT. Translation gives CAIIKGVPNTGELFF.

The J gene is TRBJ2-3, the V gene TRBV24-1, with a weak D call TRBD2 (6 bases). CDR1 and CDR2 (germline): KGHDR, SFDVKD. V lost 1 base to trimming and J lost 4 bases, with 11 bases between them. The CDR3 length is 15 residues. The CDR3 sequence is CATSDFRGISDTQYF. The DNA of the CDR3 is TGTGCCACCAGTGATTTTCGGGGGATTTCAGATACGCAGTATTTT.

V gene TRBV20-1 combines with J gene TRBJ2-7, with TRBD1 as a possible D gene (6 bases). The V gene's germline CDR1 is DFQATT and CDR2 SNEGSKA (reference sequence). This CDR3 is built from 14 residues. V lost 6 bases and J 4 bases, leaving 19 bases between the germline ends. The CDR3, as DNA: TGCAGTGCCGATATTCACGGACAGACATACGAGCAGTACTTC. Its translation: CSADIHGQTYEQYF.

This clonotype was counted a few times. The CDR3 DNA follows: TGTGCCAGCAGTTTAGCCCGGAGGGCTTTCTTT. Its translation is CASSLARRAFF. The gene calls are TRBV12-3 or TRBV12-4 and TRBJ1-1; no definite D call. With 0 bases removed from V and 11 bases from J, the gap between germline ends came to 7 bases. This CDR3 comprises 11 residues.

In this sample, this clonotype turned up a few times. CDR3 protein: CASSLEGGGAAEQFF. The CDR3 DNA is TGTGCCAGCAGCTTAGAGGGCGGGGGGGCTGCTGAGCAGTTCTTC. The V call is TRBV7-2, the J call TRBJ2-1; 9 bases map to TRBD2. The CDR3 is made up of 15 amino acids. Losses at the gene ends were 1 base for V and 9 bases for J; bases not matched to a gene: 7. The germline V gene encodes CDR1 SGHTA and CDR2 FQGNSA.

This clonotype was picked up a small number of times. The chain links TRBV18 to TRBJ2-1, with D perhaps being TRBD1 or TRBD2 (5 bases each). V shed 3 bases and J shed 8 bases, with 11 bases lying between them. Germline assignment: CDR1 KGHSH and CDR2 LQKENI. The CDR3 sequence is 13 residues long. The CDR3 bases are TGTGCCAGCTCACCGGCAGAGGGGCATGAGCAGTTCTTC. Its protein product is CASSPAEGHEQFF.

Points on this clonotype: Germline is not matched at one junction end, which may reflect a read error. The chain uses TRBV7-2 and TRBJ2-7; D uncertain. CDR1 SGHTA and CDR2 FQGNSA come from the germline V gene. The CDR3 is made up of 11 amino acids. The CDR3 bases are TGTGCCAGCAGCTGGAGCAGCATCACGAACTTC. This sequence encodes CASSWSSITNF.

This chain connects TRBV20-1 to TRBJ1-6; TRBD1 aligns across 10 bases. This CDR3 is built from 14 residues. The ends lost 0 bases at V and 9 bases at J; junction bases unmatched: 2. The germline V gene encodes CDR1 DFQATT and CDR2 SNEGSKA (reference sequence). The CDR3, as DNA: TGCAGTGCTAGAGAGGACAGGGGGACTTCACCCCTCCACTTT. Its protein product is CSAREDRGTSPLHF.

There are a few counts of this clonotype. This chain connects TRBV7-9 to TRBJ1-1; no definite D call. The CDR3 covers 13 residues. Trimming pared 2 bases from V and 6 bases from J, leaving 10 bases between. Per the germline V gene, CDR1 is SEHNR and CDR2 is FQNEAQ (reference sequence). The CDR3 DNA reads TGTGCCAGCAGCTTAAGGATAGTCCCTGAAGCTTTCTTT. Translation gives CASSLRIVPEAFF.

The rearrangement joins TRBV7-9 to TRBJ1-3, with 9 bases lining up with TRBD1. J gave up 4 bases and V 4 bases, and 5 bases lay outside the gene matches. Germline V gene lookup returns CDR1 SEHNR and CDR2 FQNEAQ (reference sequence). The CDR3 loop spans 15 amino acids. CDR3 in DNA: TGTGCCAGCAGCTCTACAGGGGGCGAAGGAAACACCATATATTTT. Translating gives CASSSTGGEGNTIYF.

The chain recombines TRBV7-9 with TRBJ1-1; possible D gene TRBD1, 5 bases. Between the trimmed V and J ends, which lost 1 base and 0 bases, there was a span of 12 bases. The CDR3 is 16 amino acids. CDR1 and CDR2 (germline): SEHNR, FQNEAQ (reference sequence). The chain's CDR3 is CASSLGDGNMNTEAFF. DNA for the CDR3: TGTGCCAGCAGCTTAGGGGACGGAAACATGAACACTGAAGCTTTCTTT. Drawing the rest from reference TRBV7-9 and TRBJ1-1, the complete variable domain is DTGVSQNPRHKITKRGQNVTFRCDPISEHNRLYWYRQTLGQGPEFLTYFQNEAQLEKSRLLSDRFSAERPKGSFSTLEIQRTEQGDSAMYLCASSLGDGNMNTEAFFGQGTRLTVV.

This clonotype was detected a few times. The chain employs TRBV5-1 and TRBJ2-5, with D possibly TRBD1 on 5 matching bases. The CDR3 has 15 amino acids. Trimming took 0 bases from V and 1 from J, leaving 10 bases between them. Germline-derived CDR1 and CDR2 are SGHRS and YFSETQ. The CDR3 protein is CASSLAGNLQETQYF. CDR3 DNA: TGCGCCAGCAGCTTGGCAGGGAACCTCCAAGAGACCCAGTACTTC.

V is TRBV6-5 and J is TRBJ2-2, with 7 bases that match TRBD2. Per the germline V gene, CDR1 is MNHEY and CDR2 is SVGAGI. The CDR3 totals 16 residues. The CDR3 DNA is TGTGCTGCTTGGGAGGGTGGCCCAGCGAACACCGGGGAGCTGTTTTTT. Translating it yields CAAWEGGPANTGELFF.